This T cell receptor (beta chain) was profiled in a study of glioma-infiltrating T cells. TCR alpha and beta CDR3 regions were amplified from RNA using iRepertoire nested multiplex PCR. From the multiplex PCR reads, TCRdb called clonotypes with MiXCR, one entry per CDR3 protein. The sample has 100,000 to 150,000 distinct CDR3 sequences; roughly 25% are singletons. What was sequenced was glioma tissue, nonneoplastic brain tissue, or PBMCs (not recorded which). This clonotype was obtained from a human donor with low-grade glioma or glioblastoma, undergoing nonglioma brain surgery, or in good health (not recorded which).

As DNA, the CDR3 is TGTGCCAGCAGCGGGGTACCCCCTAGCACAGATACGCAGTATTTT. It translates to CASSGVPPSTDTQYF. J is TRBJ2-3 and V is TRBV7-9; D gene ambiguous. V was cut by 5 bases and J by 0 bases, with 12 bases left in between. This CDR3 contains 15 residues. CDR1 is SEHNR and CDR2 is FQNEAQ in the germline V gene (reference sequence).